This TCR beta chain emerged from a study of early T cells in non-severe SARS-CoV-2 infection. Turning to the study itself: Bulk RNA isolated from unsorted whole blood underwent sequencing; chains were not paired. Findings and limits, study-wide: Database matching using VDJdb favored anti-spike CD8 responses, with private and CD4 specificities left missing.

The CDR3 covers 16 residues. The V gene lost 0 bases and the J gene lost 7 bases, with 16 bases spanning the gap. Germline V lookup: CDR1 SGHRS, CDR2 YFSETQ. Individual cDNA molecules carried attached unique molecular identifiers. TCRdb passed the 5' RACE reads through MiXCR, listing each CDR3 protein once. The sample holds around 12,000 distinct CDR3 sequences, over 4% seen once. To note about this clonotype: Its specificity is not known.

The TCR originated in an adult who was a healthcare worker with PCR-confirmed SARS-CoV-2 infection or an uninfected control (not recorded which). The gene calls are TRBV5-1 and TRBJ1-4; D gene ambiguous. Sequenced: whole blood. The CDR3 DNA follows: TGCGCCAGCAGCTTGGAAGGGCAGGTGGTTGGTGAAAAACTGTTTTTT. It specifies CASSLEGQVVGEKLFF. Based on the CDR3 plus reference TRBV5-1 and TRBJ1-4, the full variable domain is KAGVTQTPRYLIKTRGQQVTLSCSPISGHRSVSWYQQTPGQGLQFLFEYFSETQRNKGNFPGRFSGRQFSNSRSEMNVSTLELGDSALYLCASSLEGQVVGEKLFFGSGTQLSVL.